This TCR beta chain comes out of a study of patients and donors after allogeneic stem cell transplantation. The germline V gene encodes CDR1 GTSNPN and CDR2 SVGIG (reference sequence). V shed 3 bases and J shed 3 bases, with 6 bases lying between them. The CDR3 is 11 residues long. Each CDR3 protein is one row after TCRdb ran MiXCR on the RT-PCR reads. This table has about 87,000 distinct CDR3 sequences, approximately 5.2% appearing once. This clonotype was recorded many times. Sequenced input: blood, either unsorted or a sorted T cell fraction (not recorded which). This TCR came from a human donor who was either an allogeneic HSCT recipient or a stem cell or donor lymphocyte infusion donor (not recorded which). It is not recorded whose cells these are; they may come from a transplant donor. V usage is TRBV30 and J usage is TRBJ2-7; unclear D gene. The CDR3 is CAWSRSYEQYF. Written as DNA, the CDR3 is TGTGCCTGGAGCAGGAGCTACGAGCAGTACTTC. Supplemented by reference TRBV30 and TRBJ2-7, the full variable domain reads SQTIHQWPATLVQPVGSPLSLECTVEGTSNPNLYWYRQAAGRGLQLLFYSVGIGQISSEVPQNLSASRPQDRQFILSSKKLLLSDSGFYLCAWSRSYEQYFGPGTRLTVT.